What follows are 14 T cell receptor beta chains derived from one specimen sequenced in a study of cytomegalovirus exposure and HLA in healthy donors. Amplification used 60 Vbeta primers and 13 Jbeta primers. Here immunoSEQ multiplex PCR was the method, and the copy in TCRdb shows in-frame clones only, minus some. The sample totals 100,000 to 150,000 clones. The sample consisted of PBMCs. These receptors all stem from a woman aged 40 to 55 in good health and CMV-seropositive.

The rearrangement links TRBV5-4 to TRBJ2-7; possible D gene TRBD2, 6 bases. Trimming took off 2 bases at V and 0 bases at J, with 12 bases between the two ends. The germline V gene has CDR1 SGHNT and CDR2 YYREEE (reference sequence). The CDR3 contains 15 residues. The CDR3 DNA is TGTGCCAGCAGCTTCGGAGGGTCCCGCTCCTACGAGCAGTACTTC. Amino acids: CASSFGGSRSYEQYF.

The rearrangement uses TRBV27 and TRBJ2-2, with 10 bases identical to TRBD2. Germline CDR1 and CDR2: MNHEY and SMNVEV (reference sequence). V shed 5 bases, J shed 5 bases, and the junction held 5 bases outside the gene matches. The CDR3 sequence is 15 residues long. Here the CDR3 reads CASSPLAGETGELFF. The DNA of the CDR3 is TGTGCCAGCAGTCCCCTAGCGGGAGAGACCGGGGAGCTGTTTTTT.

The CDR3 region is CASSPIHLAGQYEQYF. In DNA form, the CDR3 reads TGTGCCAGTAGTCCGATTCACCTAGCGGGACAGTACGAGCAGTACTTC. This chain connects TRBV19 to TRBJ2-7; 9 positions match TRBD2. Germline V CDR1 and CDR2: LNHDA, SQIVND (reference sequence). This CDR3 has 16 residues. With 5 bases clipped from V and 4 bases from J, the junction kept 12 bases outside the gene matches.

V gene TRBV6-5 combines with J gene TRBJ1-3, with D perhaps TRBD1 (6 bases). Germline V CDR1 and CDR2: MNHEY, SVGAGI. V was cut by 5 bases and J by 1 base, with 12 bases left in between. The CDR3 contains 15 residues. The DNA for the CDR3 is TGTGCCAGCAGTCGCATAGGGGGTTCTGGAAACACCATATATTTT. Translating it yields CASSRIGGSGNTIYF.

The rearrangement joins TRBV5-4 to TRBJ1-1, with 12 bases matching TRBD1. V dropped 2 bases and J dropped 4; count of bases not matched to a gene: 3. In germline, CDR1 is SGHNT, CDR2 YYREEE (reference sequence). The CDR3 totals 15 residues. CDR3 in amino acids: CASSLPGQGATEAFF. DNA for the CDR3: TGTGCCAGCAGCTTACCGGGACAGGGGGCCACTGAAGCTTTCTTT.

The V call is TRBV6-4, the J call TRBJ2-3; tentative D call: TRBD2 (5 bases). From germline, CDR1 is MRHNA and CDR2 SNTAGT. Deletions cut 0 bases from V and 3 bases from J, with 10 bases between. The CDR3 length is 15 residues. As DNA, the CDR3 is TGTGCCAGCAGTGACTCCGAGGGCGCTACAGATACGCAGTATTTT. Amino acid sequence: CASSDSEGATDTQYF.

The chain carries TRBV10-1 and TRBJ1-5, with D possibly being TRBD1 (5 bases). Per the germline V gene, CDR1 is WNHNN and CDR2 is SYGVQD (reference sequence). V was cut by 9 bases and J by 7 bases, with 19 bases left in between. There are 14 residues in the CDR3. DNA for the CDR3: TGCGCCAGGCCCTCTTGGCAGGGCTGGCAGCCCCAGCATTTT. Translation: CARPSWQGWQPQHF.

The CDR3 region is CASSLVQGGTDTQYF. In nucleotides, the CDR3 is TGTGCCAGCAGCTTAGTGCAGGGCGGCACAGATACGCAGTATTTT. The genes are TRBV11-1 and TRBJ2-3; TRBD1 is a possible D gene (5 bases). This CDR3 is 15 amino acids long. CDR1 is SGHAT, CDR2 FQDESV, per germline (reference sequence). Trimming cost V 1 base and J 1 base, with 9 bases left between them.

J is TRBJ2-3 and V is TRBV2; a possible D gene is TRBD2 (5 bases). Looked up from germline, CDR1 is SNHLY and CDR2 is FYNNEI. Deletions cut 10 bases from V and 3 bases from J, with 20 bases between. The CDR3 runs to 15 residues. CDR3 bases: TGTGCCACTGAGGGAAGTGGGCGGTCGACAGATACGCAGTATTTT. This sequence encodes CATEGSGRSTDTQYF. The variable domain in full, with the rest retrieved from reference TRBV2 and TRBJ2-3, is EPEVTQTPSHQVTQMGQEVILRCVPISNHLYFYWYRQILGQKVEFLVSFYNNEISEKSEIFDDQFSVERPDGSNFTLKIRSTKLEDSAMYFCATEGSGRSTDTQYFGPGTRLTVL.

The chain carries TRBV7-2 and TRBJ2-1; D remains ambiguous. Germline values: CDR1 SGHTA, CDR2 FQGNSA. The CDR3 loop spans 12 amino acids. V lost 0 bases, J lost 8 bases, and 5 bases lay in between. The CDR3 region has the DNA TGTGCCAGCAGCTTAGCGGGCTATGAGCAGTTCTTC. It specifies CASSLAGYEQFF.

The chain couples TRBV15 to TRBJ1-1; possibly TRBD1 for D (5 bases). Per the germline V gene, CDR1 is LNHNV and CDR2 is YYDKDF (reference sequence). This CDR3 comprises 13 residues. Deletions cut 1 base from V and 8 bases from J, with 11 bases between. The CDR3 reads CATSRVGGSEAFF. The CDR3 bases are TGTGCCACCAGCAGAGTGGGGGGATCCGAAGCTTTCTTT.

V and J are TRBV6-1 and TRBJ1-3, with a weak D call TRBD1 (5 bases). V lost 3 bases, J lost 1 base, and 7 bases lay in between. CDR3 length equals 14 residues. Germline CDR1 reads MNHNS; CDR2 reads SASEGT. The CDR3 protein is CASSDQGSGNTIYF. The CDR3 DNA reads TGTGCCAGCAGTGATCAGGGTTCTGGAAACACCATATATTTT.

The chain couples TRBV28 to TRBJ1-5; TRBD1 aligns across 8 bases. CDR1 and CDR2 from the germline V gene are MDHEN and SYDVKM. The CDR3 is made up of 15 amino acids. J lost 7 bases, V lost 6 bases, and 11 bases had no gene match. The CDR3 here is CASREGTGGRQPQHF. In DNA, the CDR3 is TGTGCCAGCAGAGAAGGGACAGGTGGGCGGCAGCCCCAGCATTTT.

The chain carries TRBV5-4 and TRBJ2-5, with 8 positions matching TRBD2. This CDR3 comprises 14 residues. J gave up 2 bases and V 2 bases, and 2 bases lay outside the gene matches. Germline CDR1 reads SGHNT; CDR2 reads YYREEE (reference sequence). The DNA for the CDR3 is TGTGCCAGCAGCTTACTAGCGGTACAAGAGACCCAGTACTTC. This codes for CASSLLAVQETQYF.